The clone carrying this T cell receptor beta chain was observed once. Its antigen is currently unknown. The sample belongs to a study of cytomegalovirus exposure and HLA in healthy donors. Whole-study findings and limits: Across HLA loci, a later analysis found differing TCR association rates, with DRB1 most and HLA-C fewest.

The CDR3 covers 13 residues. Germline V lookup: CDR1 LNHDA, CDR2 SQIVND (reference sequence). V lost 5 bases and J 7 bases, leaving 9 bases between the germline ends. PCR employed 60 Vbeta and 13 Jbeta primers. The method was immunoSEQ multiplex PCR; TCRdb's version includes in-frame clones alone and lacks a portion of them. The sample shows about 110,000 clones, more than 75% of them seen only once. Sequenced input: PBMCs. The V gene is TRBV19, the J gene TRBJ1-6, with D perhaps TRBD1 (5 bases). The sequence came from a woman in her fifties or sixties in good health and CMV-seropositive. The CDR3 DNA sequence: TGTGCCAGTAGTTTGGAGGGGAATTCACCCCTCCACTTT. Translated: CASSLEGNSPLHF.